This T cell receptor (beta chain) was documented in a study of OX40 agonist ivuxolimab in advanced cancers. Looking at the study overall: The study enrolled dose-escalation patients with hepatocellular carcinoma, melanoma, renal cell or head and neck cancer. Whole-study results and caveats: Antigen targets of the expanded peripheral T cells went undetermined. Nonresponders included some who also had low normalized T-cell clonal expansion.

Details on this clone: Its antigen is still unknown.

Unmatched junction bases numbered 11, after V lost 9 bases and J lost 0 bases. The CDR3 has 17 amino acids. Per the germline V gene, CDR1 is LNHNV and CDR2 is YYDKDF (reference sequence). Cycle 7 day 1, cycle 4 day 1, and baseline were the timepoints at which blood was sampled. Only in-frame clones appear in the TCRdb table, and some are missing; sequencing was by immunoSEQ multiplex PCR. The table has 50,000 or so clones, about 83% seen once. The rearrangement joins TRBV15 to TRBJ1-6; 7 bases are a match to TRBD1. The starting material was CD4+ or CD8+ T cells sorted from blood, obtained in a trial of the OX40 agonist ivuxolimab. This receptor was obtained from an adult with an advanced solid tumor such as melanoma, head and neck, liver or kidney cancer. CDR3 coding DNA: TGTGCCACATCGGCGGACAGGTTAAGCTCCTATAATTCACCCCTCCACTTT. Translation: CATSADRLSSYNSPLHF.